This TCR beta chain was recovered during a study of STAT5B mutations in CD4+ large granular lymphocyte leukemia. Profiled with immunoSEQ multiplex PCR; TCRdb holds only in-frame clones, not every one. The sample includes under 35,000 clones, 76% seen only once; the top ten take about 2.1%. The junction had 2 bases not matched to a gene; V was cut back by 4 bases and J by 5 bases. From germline, CDR1 is SGHAT and CDR2 FQNNGV. The CDR3 has 14 amino acids. Notes on this clone: Its matching antigen is unknown.

Study-wide results and limits: Compared with healthy controls (2/35), patient top clones favored TRBV06 (8/27).

Sequenced sample: CD4+ T cells from blood buffy coats. The J gene is TRBJ2-3, the V gene TRBV11-2, with 11 bases identical to TRBD1. The TCR originated in a human donor in good health. The CDR3 spells CASSWTGGGDTQYF. The DNA for the CDR3 is TGTGCCAGCAGCTGGACAGGGGGCGGAGATACGCAGTATTTT.